These 27 T cell receptor beta chains share one sample of origin, sequenced in a study of PD-L1 blockade in urothelial cancer. Measured with immunoSEQ multiplex PCR; TCRdb has only the in-frame clones, and not every one. The sample consists of roughly 100,000 clones, roughly 80% of them appearing once. Time point here: peripheral blood 6 weeks after treatment start. The specimen was PBMCs, collected around atezolizumab (anti-PD-L1) treatment. These receptors all come from a man in his 70s with urothelial cancer.

V and J are TRBV19 and TRBJ1-6; D remains unclear. V was trimmed by 7 bases and J by 10 bases, leaving 14 bases between them. Per germline, CDR1 LNHDA and CDR2 SQIVND (reference sequence). This CDR3 has 13 residues. CDR3 protein: CASTLRTESPLHF. CDR3 in DNA: TGTGCCAGTACCCTAAGGACTGAATCACCCCTCCACTTT.

The rearrangement joins TRBV2 to TRBJ1-2, with D unclear. The CDR3 covers 14 residues. Trimming took 0 bases from V and 4 from J, leaving 9 bases between them. Germline CDR1 SNHLY, CDR2 FYNNEI. DNA of the CDR3: TGTGCCAGCAGTGAAGCGTCAGGTTCCTATGGCTACACCTTC. Translating gives CASSEASGSYGYTF.

The chain uses TRBV6-5 and TRBJ2-7, with TRBD2 as a possible D gene (6 bases). There are 13 residues in the CDR3. The V end lost 7 bases, the J end lost 0 bases, and 10 bases lay between the germline ends. Per germline, CDR1 MNHEY and CDR2 SVGAGI. This CDR3 is CASTKAGSYEQYF. The CDR3 bases are TGTGCCAGCACCAAAGCGGGCTCCTACGAGCAGTACTTC.

A few counts support this clone. The rearrangement joins TRBV2 to TRBJ2-7, with D perhaps TRBD1 (5 bases). CDR1 is SNHLY and CDR2 is FYNNEI in the germline V gene. V gave up 4 bases and J gave up 3 bases, with 13 bases separating them. This CDR3 region has 14 residues. The CDR3 DNA reads TGTGCCAGCAGTGTTGAGACAGTGAACTACGAGCAGTACTTC. Protein: CASSVETVNYEQYF.

This clone was seen a single time. The chain carries TRBV5-1 and TRBJ2-7; D might be TRBD1 (6 bases). The CDR3 is 13 amino acids. The germline V gene encodes CDR1 SGHRS and CDR2 YFSETQ. V was clipped by 0 bases and J by 6 bases, with 10 bases between them. The CDR3 DNA is TGCGCCAGCAGCTTGGACAGGGAAGGCGAGCAGTACTTC. This codes for CASSLDREGEQYF.

This clone was counted a single time. This chain joins TRBV7-9 and TRBJ2-2; the match to TRBD1 covers 9 bases. This CDR3 has 17 residues. CDR1 SEHNR and CDR2 FQNEAQ come from the germline V gene (reference sequence). With 1 base clipped from V and 6 bases from J, the junction kept 9 bases outside the gene matches. Here the CDR3 reads CASSLDGGQGRSGELFF. The DNA for the CDR3 is TGTGCCAGCAGCTTAGATGGGGGACAGGGTCGGTCCGGGGAGCTGTTTTTT.

The chain employs TRBV28 and TRBJ2-7; weak D call: TRBD1 (6 bases). CDR3 length: 12 amino acids. Germline CDR1 and CDR2: MDHEN and SYDVKM. V was pared by 9 bases and J by 12 bases, with 21 bases between. The DNA of the CDR3 is TGTGCCAGTACCGACTACACAGGGCAAGTGTACTTC. Translating gives CASTDYTGQVYF. Full variable domain (rest looked up from reference TRBV28 and TRBJ2-7): DVKVTQSSRYLVKRTGEKVFLECVQDMDHENMFWYRQDPGLGLRLIYFSYDVKMKEKGDIPEGYSVSREKKERFSLILESASTNQTSMYLCASTDYTGQVYFGPGTRLTVT.

The chain combines TRBV5-1 with TRBJ2-7; 7 nucleotides agree with TRBD1. The CDR3 is made up of 14 amino acids. The ends lost 4 bases at V and 2 bases at J; junction bases unmatched: 6. In germline, CDR1 is SGHRS, CDR2 YFSETQ. The CDR3 sequence is CASSDRTGTYEQYF. The DNA for the CDR3 is TGCGCCAGCAGCGACAGGACAGGTACCTACGAGCAGTACTTC.

This rearrangement joins TRBV9 to TRBJ2-3; weak D call: TRBD2 (7 bases). Germline V CDR1 and CDR2: SGDLS, YYNGEE. CDR3 size: 16 residues. With 0 bases removed from V and 4 bases from J, the gap between germline ends came to 15 bases. CDR3 protein: CASSVGGRAGADTQYF. The CDR3 nucleotides read TGTGCCAGCAGCGTAGGAGGGAGGGCAGGGGCAGATACGCAGTATTTT.

The rearrangement links TRBV9 to TRBJ2-1, with TRBD2 matching over 8 bases. Germline CDR1 and CDR2: SGDLS and YYNGEE. There are 15 residues in the CDR3. Unmatched junction bases numbered 4, after V lost 5 bases and J lost 0 bases. In DNA, the CDR3 is TGTGCCAGCAGGCCGGGGGGGAGCTCCTACAATGAGCAGTTCTTC. This translates into CASRPGGSSYNEQFF. Filled out from reference TRBV9 and TRBJ2-1, the complete variable domain reads DSGVTQTPKHLITATGQRVTLRCSPRSGDLSVYWYQQSLDQGLQFLIQYYNGEERAKGNILERFSAQQFPDLHSELNLSSLELGDSALYFCASRPGGSSYNEQFFGPGTRLTVL.

The V gene is TRBV5-1, the J gene TRBJ2-5; the match to TRBD2 covers 13 bases. This CDR3 region has 17 residues. V was clipped by 3 bases and J by 1 base; unmatched bases: 6. Germline CDR1 SGHRS, CDR2 YFSETQ. The CDR3 DNA reads TGCGCCAGCAGCTATCAGGGACTAGCGGGGCTCCAAGAGACCCAGTACTTC. It is translated as CASSYQGLAGLQETQYF.

CDR3: CASSLDLQGVEKLFF. CDR3 sequence (DNA): TGTGCCAGCAGCTTAGATCTACAGGGGGTGGAAAAACTGTTTTTT. The chain has TRBV7-9 and TRBJ1-4, with 8 positions matching TRBD1. Germline-derived CDR1 and CDR2 are SEHNR and FQNEAQ (reference sequence). The CDR3 covers 15 residues. Trimming took 1 base from V and 8 from J; bases not matched to a gene: 6.

J is TRBJ1-1 and V is TRBV7-9, with D unresolved. V was pared by 0 bases and J by 4 bases, with 9 bases between. Germline V gives CDR1 SEHNR, CDR2 FQNEAQ (reference sequence). This CDR3 spans 14 amino acids. The CDR3 bases are TGTGCCAGCAGCTTAGCTGTGGTCGGCACTGAAGCTTTCTTT. Encoded protein: CASSLAVVGTEAFF.

The CDR3 sequence is CASSVGGSGTEAFF. The CDR3 DNA follows: TGTGCCAGCAGCGTAGGAGGGTCGGGCACTGAAGCTTTCTTT. V usage is TRBV9 and J usage is TRBJ1-1; D unresolved. The CDR3 spans 14 residues. Germline loops: CDR1 SGDLS, CDR2 YYNGEE. Trimming shortened V by 0 bases and J by 4 bases, and 10 bases separated the two germline ends.

The rearrangement uses TRBV15 and TRBJ2-7, with 7 bases lining up with TRBD2. Germline-derived CDR1 and CDR2 are LNHNV and YYDKDF (reference sequence). The V gene end was trimmed by 3 bases and the J gene end by 3 bases; junction bases not matched to a gene: 2. The CDR3 length is 13 residues. CDR3: CATSRGGSYEQYF. In DNA, the CDR3 is TGTGCCACCAGCAGGGGCGGGAGCTACGAGCAGTACTTC. Full variable domain (rest looked up from reference TRBV15 and TRBJ2-7): DAMVIQNPRYQVTQFGKPVTLSCSQTLNHNVMYWYQQKSSQAPKLLFHYYDKDFNNEADTPDNFQSRRPNTSFCFLDIRSPGLGDTAMYLCATSRGGSYEQYFGPGTRLTVT.

This chain connects TRBV4-3 to TRBJ1-2; possible D gene TRBD1, 6 bases. Germline lookup yields CDR1 LGHNA and CDR2 YSLEER. V lost 0 bases and J lost 4, with 9 bases in between. The CDR3 runs 14 residues. The CDR3 DNA sequence: TGCGCCAGCAGCCAAGACAGGGGTGGCTATGGCTACACCTTC. Its translation is CASSQDRGGYGYTF.

The J gene is TRBJ2-2, the V gene TRBV4-2, with D tentatively TRBD2 (7 bases). Germline assignment: CDR1 LGHNA and CDR2 YNFKEQ. The CDR3 runs 16 residues. Trimming pared 0 bases from V and 6 bases from J, leaving 14 bases between. The CDR3 spells CASSQDPGRGSGELFF. For the CDR3, the DNA is TGTGCCAGCAGCCAAGATCCGGGGAGGGGGTCCGGGGAGCTGTTTTTT.

The chain employs TRBV18 and TRBJ1-1, with 9 bases lining up with TRBD1. Germline CDR1 and CDR2: KGHSH and LQKENI. The CDR3 is made up of 13 amino acids. V shed 6 bases, J shed 11 bases, and the junction held 10 bases outside the gene matches. The CDR3 DNA follows: TGTGCCAGCTCGCCTCCACAGGGGGCAGCGGCTTTCTTT. It yields the protein CASSPPQGAAAFF.

V usage is TRBV5-1 and J usage is TRBJ1-1, with 8 bases aligning to TRBD1. Per germline, CDR1 SGHRS and CDR2 YFSETQ. The CDR3 has 15 residues. The trim removed 4 bases at V and 4 bases at J, leaving 9 bases unmatched. The CDR3 nucleotides are TGCGCCAGCAGCCCTCGGACAGGGAGGAGCACTGAAGCTTTCTTT. This gives the protein CASSPRTGRSTEAFF.

The genes are TRBV25-1 and TRBJ2-4, with D perhaps TRBD1 (7 bases). Deletions cut 5 bases from V and 8 bases from J, with 16 bases between. CDR1 MGHDK and CDR2 SYGVNS come from the germline V gene. The CDR3 consists of 14 residues. The CDR3 DNA sequence: TGTGCCAGCAGTTCACAGGGGAGGATGTACATTCAGTACTTC. Its translation is CASSSQGRMYIQYF.

This rearrangement joins TRBV10-3 to TRBJ2-7; the match to TRBD1 covers 7 bases. The CDR3 length is 14 residues. The V gene's germline CDR1 is ENHRY and CDR2 SYGVKD. With V trimmed by 4 bases and J by 5 bases, 8 bases remained unmatched. The CDR3 sequence: CAISGTGRKNEQYF. The CDR3 nucleotides read TGTGCCATCAGTGGGACAGGCCGCAAGAACGAGCAGTACTTC.

This chain joins TRBV6-6 and TRBJ2-7; possibly TRBD1 for D (6 bases). The CDR3 is 12 amino acids. The V gene lost 10 bases and the J gene lost 2 bases, with 12 bases spanning the gap. CDR1 is MNHNY and CDR2 is SVGAGI in the germline V gene (reference sequence). The CDR3 protein is CATRDNTYEQYF. Written as DNA, the CDR3 is TGTGCCACCAGGGACAACACCTACGAGCAGTACTTC.

The V call is TRBV7-3, the J call TRBJ2-5, with D possibly being TRBD2 (6 bases). The CDR3 is 14 residues long. Trimming removed 2 bases at V and 3 bases at J, with 10 bases between. CDR1 SGHTA and CDR2 FQGTGA come from the germline V gene. DNA of the CDR3: TGTGCCAGCAGCTTAGAGGGCGGGAAAGAGACCCAGTACTTC. Its protein product is CASSLEGGKETQYF.

The chain combines TRBV7-3 with TRBJ2-5; TRBD1 matches 9 bases. The CDR3 extends over 13 amino acids. The germline CDR1 and CDR2 sequences are SGHTA and FQGTGA. With 5 bases clipped from V and 4 bases from J, the junction kept 2 bases outside the gene matches. The CDR3 DNA is TGTGCCAGCAGCCAGGACAGGGGAGAGACCCAGTACTTC. Its protein is CASSQDRGETQYF.

This chain joins TRBV6-6 and TRBJ2-7, with 7 bases that match TRBD2. V gave up 10 bases and J gave up 3 bases; unmatched junction bases: 3. CDR1 is MNHNY and CDR2 is SVGAGI in the germline V gene (reference sequence). The length of the CDR3 is 11 residues. This CDR3 reads CAMGGGYEQYF. The CDR3 nucleotides are TGTGCCATGGGGGGGGGCTACGAGCAGTACTTC.

The chain is built from TRBV6-1 and TRBJ2-3; TRBD2 might be the D (5 bases). V was pared by 1 base and J by 4 bases, with 15 bases between. The CDR3 totals 16 residues. Germline V gives CDR1 MNHNS, CDR2 SASEGT. Here the CDR3 DNA reads TGTGCCAGCAGTGAAGTCGCGCGGGCCACTTCAGATACGCAGTATTTT. Translating it yields CASSEVARATSDTQYF.

This clone was counted a single time. This chain links TRBV11-3 with TRBJ2-5, with D perhaps matching TRBD2 (6 bases). Germline V gene sequence: CDR1 SGHNT, CDR2 YENEEA. V was clipped by 1 base and J by 4 bases, with 13 bases between them. CDR3 length: 15 residues. The CDR3 nucleotides read TGTGCCAGCAGCTTAGCCGTCGGAGGGCTAGAGACCCAGTACTTC. It codes for CASSLAVGGLETQYF.